Sequencing of this T cell receptor beta chain was carried out in a study of T cells in Graves' hyperthyroidism and ophthalmopathy. Study-level results: The model anticipated ophthalmopathy a median about six months pre-onset. From stable hyperthyroidism, ophthalmopathy was separated by a 13 V-J model.

Germline V gene lookup returns CDR1 MDHEN and CDR2 SYDVKM. This CDR3 comprises 15 residues. The J segment lost 6 bases and the V segment lost 5 bases, leaving 11 bases of the junction unmatched. RNA transcripts yielded amplified TCR beta CDR3 regions. During a first-round RT-PCR of the TCR CDR3, the HTBI primer set was used. MiXCR was run by TCRdb on the multiplex PCR reads, yielding one entry per CDR3 protein. The table shows about 380,000 distinct CDR3 sequences, with roughly 20% occurring only once. In its sample, this clonotype was seen a few times. No antigen is known for it. Disease lasting under 3 months, a NOSPECS grade of at least 4, and a Clinical Activity Score of at least 3 were features of the ophthalmopathy patients. PBMCs came from roughly 10 ml fresh peripheral blood.

This chain links TRBV28 with TRBJ2-7; TRBD1 aligns across 9 bases. The TCR was taken from a man between 18 and 35 years old with Graves' ophthalmopathy. The sequencing input was blood. The CDR3 loop reads CASSRPGTGSVEQYF. Written as DNA, the CDR3 is TGTGCCAGCAGTCGCCCCGGGACAGGGTCTGTCGAGCAGTACTTC.